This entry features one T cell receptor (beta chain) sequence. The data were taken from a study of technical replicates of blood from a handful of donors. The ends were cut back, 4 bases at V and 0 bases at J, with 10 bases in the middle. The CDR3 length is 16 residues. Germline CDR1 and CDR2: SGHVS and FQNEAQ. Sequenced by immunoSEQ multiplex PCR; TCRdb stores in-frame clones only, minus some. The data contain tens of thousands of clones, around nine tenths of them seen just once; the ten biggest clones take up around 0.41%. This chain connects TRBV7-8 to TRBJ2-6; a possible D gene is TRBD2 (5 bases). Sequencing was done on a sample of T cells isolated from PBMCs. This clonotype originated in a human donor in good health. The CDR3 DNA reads TGTGCCAGCAGCTCCCTCCGGGACTCTGGGGCCAACGTCCTGACTTTC. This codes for CASSSLRDSGANVLTF. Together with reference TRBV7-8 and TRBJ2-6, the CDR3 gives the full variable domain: GAGVSQSPRYKVAKRGQDVALRCDPISGHVSLFWYQQALGQGPEFLTYFQNEAQLDKSGLPSDRFFAERPEGSVSTLKIQRTQQEDSAVYLCASSSLRDSGANVLTFGAGSRLTVL.